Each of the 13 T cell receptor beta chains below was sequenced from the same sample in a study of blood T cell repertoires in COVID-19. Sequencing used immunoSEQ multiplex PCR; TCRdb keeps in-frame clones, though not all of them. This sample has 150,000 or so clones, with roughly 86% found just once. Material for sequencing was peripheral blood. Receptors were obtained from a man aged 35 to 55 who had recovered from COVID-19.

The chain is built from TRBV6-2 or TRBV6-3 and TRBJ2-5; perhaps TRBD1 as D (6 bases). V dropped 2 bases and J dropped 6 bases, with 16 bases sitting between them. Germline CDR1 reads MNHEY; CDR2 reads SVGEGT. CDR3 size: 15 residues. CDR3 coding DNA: TGTGCCAGCAGTTACACGGCAGGGGTGGGACAGACCCAGTACTTC. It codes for CASSYTAGVGQTQYF.

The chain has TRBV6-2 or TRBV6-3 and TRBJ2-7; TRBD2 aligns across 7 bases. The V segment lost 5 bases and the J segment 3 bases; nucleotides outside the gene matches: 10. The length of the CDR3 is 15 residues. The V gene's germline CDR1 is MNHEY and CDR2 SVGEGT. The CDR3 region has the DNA TGTGCCAGCAGTCAATCTAGCGGTCGCTTCTACGAGCAGTACTTC. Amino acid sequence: CASSQSSGRFYEQYF.

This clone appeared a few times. In DNA form, the CDR3 reads TGCGCCAGCAGCCCACGAGGGGGCGCCGGTAATGAAAAACTGTTTTTT. Its protein is CASSPRGGAGNEKLFF. The chain couples TRBV5-1 to TRBJ1-4; 7 nucleotides agree with TRBD1. The CDR3 extends over 16 amino acids. J was trimmed by 4 bases and V by 4 bases; bases with no gene match: 10. Germline values: CDR1 SGHRS, CDR2 YFSETQ.

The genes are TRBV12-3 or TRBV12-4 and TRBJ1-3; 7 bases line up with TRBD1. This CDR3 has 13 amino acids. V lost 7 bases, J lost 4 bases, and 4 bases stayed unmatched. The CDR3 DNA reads TGTGCCAGCAAGGGGACAGTCGGAAACACCATATATTTT. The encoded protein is CASKGTVGNTIYF.

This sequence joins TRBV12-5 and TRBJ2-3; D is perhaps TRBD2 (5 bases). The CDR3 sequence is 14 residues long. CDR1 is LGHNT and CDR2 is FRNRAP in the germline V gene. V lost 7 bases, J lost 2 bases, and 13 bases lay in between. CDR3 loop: CASVAGQPTDTQYF. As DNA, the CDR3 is TGTGCTAGTGTGGCGGGCCAACCCACAGATACGCAGTATTTT.

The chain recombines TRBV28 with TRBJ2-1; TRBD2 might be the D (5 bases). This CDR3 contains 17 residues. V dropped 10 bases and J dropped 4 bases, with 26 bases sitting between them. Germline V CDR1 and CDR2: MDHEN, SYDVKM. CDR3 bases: TGTGCCACCAGAGGCCTTTTCCGGGGTTGGAGTTACAATGAGCAGTTCTTC. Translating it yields CATRGLFRGWSYNEQFF.

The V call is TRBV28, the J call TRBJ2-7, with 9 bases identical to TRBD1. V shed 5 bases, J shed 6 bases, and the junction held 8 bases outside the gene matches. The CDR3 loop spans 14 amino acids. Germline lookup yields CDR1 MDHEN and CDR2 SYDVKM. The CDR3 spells CASSLTGTGSEQYF. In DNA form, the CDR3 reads TGTGCCAGCAGTCTAACCGGGACAGGGTCCGAGCAGTACTTC. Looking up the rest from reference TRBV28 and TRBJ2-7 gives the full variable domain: DVKVTQSSRYLVKRTGEKVFLECVQDMDHENMFWYRQDPGLGLRLIYFSYDVKMKEKGDIPEGYSVSREKKERFSLILESASTNQTSMYLCASSLTGTGSEQYFGPGTRLTVT.

CDR3 sequence (DNA): TGTGCCAGCAGCTCACTCCGGGACAGACTATATGGCTACACCTTC. The encoded protein is CASSSLRDRLYGYTF. V is TRBV11-2 and J is TRBJ1-2, with TRBD1 identical over 7 bases. The V gene's germline CDR1 is SGHAT and CDR2 FQNNGV. The V and J ends lost 4 bases and 5 bases, in that order; junction bases with no gene match: 10. This CDR3 contains 15 residues. Combining the CDR3 with reference TRBV11-2 and TRBJ1-2 gives the whole variable domain EAGVAQSPRYKIIEKRQSVAFWCNPISGHATLYWYQQILGQGPKLLIQFQNNGVVDDSQLPKDRFSAERLKGVDSTLKIQPAKLEDSAVYLCASSSLRDRLYGYTFGSGTRLTVV.

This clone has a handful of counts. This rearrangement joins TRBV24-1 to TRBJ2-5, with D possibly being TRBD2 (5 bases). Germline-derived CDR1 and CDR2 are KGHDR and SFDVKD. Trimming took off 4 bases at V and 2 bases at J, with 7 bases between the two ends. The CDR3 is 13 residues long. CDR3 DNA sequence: TGTGCCACCAGTGAGAGGAGGCAAGAGACCCAGTACTTC. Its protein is CATSERRQETQYF.

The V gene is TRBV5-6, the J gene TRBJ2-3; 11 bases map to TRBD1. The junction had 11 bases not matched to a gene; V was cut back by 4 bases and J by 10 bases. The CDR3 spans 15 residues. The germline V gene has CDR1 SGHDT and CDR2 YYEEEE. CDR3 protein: CASSPGQGALHPQYF. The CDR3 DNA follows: TGTGCCAGCAGCCCCGGACAGGGGGCTCTACATCCGCAGTATTTT.

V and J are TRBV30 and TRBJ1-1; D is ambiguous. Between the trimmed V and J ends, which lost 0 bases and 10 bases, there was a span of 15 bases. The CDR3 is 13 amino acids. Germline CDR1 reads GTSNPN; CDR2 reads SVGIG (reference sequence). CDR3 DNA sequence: TGTGCCTGGAGTGTTACATGGGATGCGGGAGCTTTCTTT. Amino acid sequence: CAWSVTWDAGAFF.

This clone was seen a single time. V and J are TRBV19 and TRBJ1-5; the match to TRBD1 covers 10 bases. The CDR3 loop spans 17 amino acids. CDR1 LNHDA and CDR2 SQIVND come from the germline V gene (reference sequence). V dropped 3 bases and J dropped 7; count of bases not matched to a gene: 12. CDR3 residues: CASSIIPPGQGTQPQHF. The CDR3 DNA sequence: TGTGCCAGTAGTATTATCCCACCGGGACAGGGGACGCAGCCCCAGCATTTT.

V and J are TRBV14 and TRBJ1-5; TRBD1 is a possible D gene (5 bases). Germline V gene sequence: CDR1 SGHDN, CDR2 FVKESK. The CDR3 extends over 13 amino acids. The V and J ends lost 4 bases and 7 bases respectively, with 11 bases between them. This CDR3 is CASSRQGNQPQHF. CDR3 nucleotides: TGTGCCAGCAGCCGGCAGGGTAACCAGCCCCAGCATTTT. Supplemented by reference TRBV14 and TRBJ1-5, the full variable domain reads EAGVTQFPSHSVIEKGQTVTLRCDPISGHDNLYWYRRVMGKEIKFLLHFVKESKQDESGMPNNRFLAERTGGTYSTLKVQPAELEDSGVYFCASSRQGNQPQHFGDGTRLSIL.